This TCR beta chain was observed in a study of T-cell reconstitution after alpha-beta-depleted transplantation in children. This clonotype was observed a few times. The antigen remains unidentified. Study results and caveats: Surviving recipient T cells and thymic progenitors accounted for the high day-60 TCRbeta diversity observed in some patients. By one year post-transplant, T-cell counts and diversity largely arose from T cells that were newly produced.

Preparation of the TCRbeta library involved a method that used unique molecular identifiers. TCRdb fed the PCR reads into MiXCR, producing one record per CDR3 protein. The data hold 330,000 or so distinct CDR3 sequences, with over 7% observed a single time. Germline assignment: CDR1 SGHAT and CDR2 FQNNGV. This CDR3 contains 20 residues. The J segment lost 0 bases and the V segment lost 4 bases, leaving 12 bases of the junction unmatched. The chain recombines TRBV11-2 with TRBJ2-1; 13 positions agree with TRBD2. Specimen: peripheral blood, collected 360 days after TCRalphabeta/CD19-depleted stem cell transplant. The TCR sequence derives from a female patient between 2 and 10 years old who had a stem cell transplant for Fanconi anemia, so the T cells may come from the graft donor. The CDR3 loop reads CASSWRLGLAGDTSYNEQFF. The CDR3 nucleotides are TGTGCCAGCAGCTGGCGCCTCGGACTAGCGGGGGACACCTCCTACAATGAGCAGTTCTTC.